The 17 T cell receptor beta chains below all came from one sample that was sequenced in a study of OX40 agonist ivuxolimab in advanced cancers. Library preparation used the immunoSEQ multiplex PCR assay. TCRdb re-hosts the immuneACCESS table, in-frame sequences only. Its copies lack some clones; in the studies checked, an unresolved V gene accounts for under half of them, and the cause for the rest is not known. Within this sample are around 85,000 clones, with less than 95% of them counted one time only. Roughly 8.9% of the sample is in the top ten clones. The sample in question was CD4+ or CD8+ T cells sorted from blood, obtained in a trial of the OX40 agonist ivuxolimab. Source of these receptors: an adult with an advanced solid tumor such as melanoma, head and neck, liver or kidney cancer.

For the CDR3, the DNA is TGTGCCAGCAGCTTGGTAGGGAGTTCACCCCTCCACTTT. This encodes CASSLVGSSPLHF. The chain links TRBV5-6 to TRBJ1-6; the D is unclear. Trimming pared 0 bases from V and 9 bases from J, leaving 7 bases between. The CDR3 runs 13 residues. The germline CDR1 and CDR2 sequences are SGHDT and YYEEEE.

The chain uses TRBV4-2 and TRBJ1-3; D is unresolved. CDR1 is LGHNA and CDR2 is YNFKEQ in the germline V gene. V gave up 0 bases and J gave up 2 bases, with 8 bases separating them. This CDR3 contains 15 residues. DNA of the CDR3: TGTGCCAGCAGCCAAGATGGGATTCCTGGAAACACCATATATTTT. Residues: CASSQDGIPGNTIYF.

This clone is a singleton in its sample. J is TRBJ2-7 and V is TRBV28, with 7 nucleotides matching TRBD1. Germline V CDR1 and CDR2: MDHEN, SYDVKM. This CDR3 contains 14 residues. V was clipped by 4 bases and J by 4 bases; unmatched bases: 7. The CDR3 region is CASSSPGTEYEQYF. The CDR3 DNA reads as TGTGCCAGCAGTTCCCCCGGGACAGAATACGAGCAGTACTTC.

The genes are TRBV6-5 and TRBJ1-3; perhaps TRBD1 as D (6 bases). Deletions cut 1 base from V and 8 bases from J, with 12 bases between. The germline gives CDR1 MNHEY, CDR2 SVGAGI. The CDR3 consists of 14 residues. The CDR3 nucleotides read TGTGCCAGCAGTTACTGGGGGGCCAGGGACACCATATATTTT. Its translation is CASSYWGARDTIYF.

CDR3 DNA sequence: TGTGCCAGCAGCCTCCTGTACGGGGAGCTGTTTTTT. It codes for CASSLLYGELFF. V gene TRBV6-1 combines with J gene TRBJ2-2; D is unresolved. The CDR3 loop spans 12 amino acids. With 6 bases removed from V and 7 bases from J, the gap between germline ends came to 9 bases. Germline lookup yields CDR1 MNHNS and CDR2 SASEGT.

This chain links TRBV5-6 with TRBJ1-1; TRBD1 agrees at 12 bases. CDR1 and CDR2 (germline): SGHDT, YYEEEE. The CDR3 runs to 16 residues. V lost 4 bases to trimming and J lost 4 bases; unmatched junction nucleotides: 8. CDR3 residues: CASSGPPGQGATEAFF. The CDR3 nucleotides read TGTGCCAGCAGCGGACCTCCGGGACAGGGGGCCACTGAAGCTTTCTTT.

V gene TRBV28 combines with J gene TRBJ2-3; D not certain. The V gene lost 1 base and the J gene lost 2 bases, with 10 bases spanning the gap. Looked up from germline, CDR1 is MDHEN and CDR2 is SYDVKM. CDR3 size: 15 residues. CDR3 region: CASSLYTVNTDTQYF. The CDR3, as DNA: TGTGCCAGCAGTTTATATACAGTTAACACAGATACGCAGTATTTT.

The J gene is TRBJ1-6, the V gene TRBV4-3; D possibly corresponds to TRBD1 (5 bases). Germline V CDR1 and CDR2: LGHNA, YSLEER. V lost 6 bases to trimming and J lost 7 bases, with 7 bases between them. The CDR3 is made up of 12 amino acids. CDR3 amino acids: CASSHRNSPLHF. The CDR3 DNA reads TGCGCCAGCAGTCACAGGAATTCACCCCTCCACTTT.

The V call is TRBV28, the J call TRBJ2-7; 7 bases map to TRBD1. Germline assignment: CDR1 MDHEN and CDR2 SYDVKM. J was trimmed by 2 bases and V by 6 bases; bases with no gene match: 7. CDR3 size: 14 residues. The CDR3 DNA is TGTGCCAGCAGCCCTCAGGGGGTCACCTACGAGCAGTACGTC. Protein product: CASSPQGVTYEQYV.

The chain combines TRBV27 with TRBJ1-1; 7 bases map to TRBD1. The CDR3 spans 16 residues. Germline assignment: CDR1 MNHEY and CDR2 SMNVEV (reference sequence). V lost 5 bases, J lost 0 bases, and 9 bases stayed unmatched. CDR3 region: CASSASPGQMNTEAFF. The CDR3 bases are TGTGCCAGCAGTGCATCGCCGGGACAGATGAACACTGAAGCTTTCTTT.

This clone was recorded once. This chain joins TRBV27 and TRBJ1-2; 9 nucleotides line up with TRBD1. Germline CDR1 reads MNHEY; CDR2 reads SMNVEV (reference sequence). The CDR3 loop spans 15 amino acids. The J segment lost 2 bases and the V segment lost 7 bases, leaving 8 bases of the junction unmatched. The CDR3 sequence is CASTVTGGGNYGYTF. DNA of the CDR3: TGTGCCAGCACCGTGACAGGGGGAGGCAACTATGGCTACACCTTC.

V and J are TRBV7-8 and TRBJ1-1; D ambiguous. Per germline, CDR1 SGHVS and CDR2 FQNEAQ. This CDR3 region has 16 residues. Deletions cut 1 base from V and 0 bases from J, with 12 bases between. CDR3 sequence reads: CASSLDPTGLNTEAFF. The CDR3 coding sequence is TGTGCCAGCAGCTTAGACCCCACGGGTTTGAACACTGAAGCTTTCTTT.

CDR3 nucleotides: TGTGCCACCAGCAGGGACAGGGGAAATAGCAATGAGCAGTTCTTC. Translated: CATSRDRGNSNEQFF. The rearrangement links TRBV15 to TRBJ2-1, with TRBD1 identical over 9 bases. Germline V gene lookup returns CDR1 LNHNV and CDR2 YYDKDF (reference sequence). The CDR3 sequence is 15 residues long. The junction had 6 bases not matched to a gene; V was cut back by 3 bases and J by 6 bases.

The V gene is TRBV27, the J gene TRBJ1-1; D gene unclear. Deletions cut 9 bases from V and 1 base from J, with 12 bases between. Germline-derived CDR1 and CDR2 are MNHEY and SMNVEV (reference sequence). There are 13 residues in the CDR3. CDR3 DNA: TGTGCCAGTGGAAGGTGGGGGAACACTGAAGCTTTCTTT. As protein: CASGRWGNTEAFF.

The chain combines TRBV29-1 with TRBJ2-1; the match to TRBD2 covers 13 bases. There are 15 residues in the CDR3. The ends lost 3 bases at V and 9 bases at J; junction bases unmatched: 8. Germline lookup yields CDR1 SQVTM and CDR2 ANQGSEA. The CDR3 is CSVDPGTSGISEQFF. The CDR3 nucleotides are TGCAGCGTTGATCCCGGGACTAGCGGGATATCTGAGCAGTTCTTC.

Here the CDR3 DNA reads TGTGCCAGCAGCTTGGACCGACTGAACACTGAAGCTTTCTTT. Its translation is CASSLDRLNTEAFF. The V gene is TRBV5-8, the J gene TRBJ1-1, with D hard to call. The V gene's germline CDR1 is SGHTS and CDR2 YDEGEE. Trimming stripped 0 bases from V and 0 bases from J, with 6 bases between. This CDR3 is 14 amino acids long.

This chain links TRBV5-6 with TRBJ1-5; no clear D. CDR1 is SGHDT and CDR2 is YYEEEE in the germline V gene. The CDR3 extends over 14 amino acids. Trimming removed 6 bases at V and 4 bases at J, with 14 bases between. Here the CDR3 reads CASNQMTDNQPQHF. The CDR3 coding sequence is TGTGCCAGCAACCAAATGACGGATAATCAGCCCCAGCATTTT. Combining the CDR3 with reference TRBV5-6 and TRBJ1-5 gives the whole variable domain DAGVTQSPTHLIKTRGQQVTLRCSPKSGHDTVSWYQQALGQGPQFIFQYYEEEERQRGNFPDRFSGHQFPNYSSELNVNALLLGDSALYLCASNQMTDNQPQHFGDGTRLSIL.